The next 26 T cell receptor beta chains were all read from a single sample in a study of regulatory T cells in long-lasting Graves disease. The time point is: newly diagnosed GD, antithyroid drugs for less than 3 months. From PBMCs, RNA was extracted and then used to make the TCR library. Both iRepertoire HTBI primers and Arm-PCR of CDR3 regions were used to build the TCR beta libraries. TCRdb used MiXCR to reprocess the multiplex PCR reads, holding one entry per CDR3 protein. The sample lists 300,000 to 450,000 distinct CDR3 sequences, roughly 16% occurring once. The sample was peripheral blood mononuclear cells (PBMCs), taken at new diagnosis, from a patient treated with antithyroid drugs. Receptors originate from a female donor with Graves disease.

A few counts support this clonotype. CDR3 sequence (DNA): TGTGCCAGCAGCTTGGACCAGAACATGAACACTGAAGCTTTCTTT. Residues: CASSLDQNMNTEAFF. The V gene is TRBV5-8, the J gene TRBJ1-1; D remains unclear. The CDR3 spans 15 residues. Germline assignment: CDR1 SGHTS and CDR2 YDEGEE. V was trimmed by 0 bases and J by 0 bases, leaving 9 bases between them.

This chain joins TRBV7-3 and TRBJ2-3, with TRBD2 matching 12 bases. V lost 2 bases to trimming and J lost 4 bases; unmatched junction nucleotides: 7. Germline-derived CDR1 and CDR2 are SGHTA and FQGTGA. The CDR3 length is 17 residues. CDR3 nucleotides: TGTGCCAGCAGCTTAGGAGCTAGCGGGGGGGCCTCAGATACGCAGTATTTT. This translates into CASSLGASGGASDTQYF.

This clonotype was seen only a few times. V and J are TRBV20-1 and TRBJ1-3, with 8 bases aligning to TRBD1. This CDR3 comprises 14 residues. The junction had 5 bases not matched to a gene; V was cut back by 3 bases and J by 4 bases. CDR1 is DFQATT and CDR2 is SNEGSKA in the germline V gene (reference sequence). The CDR3 DNA is TGCAGTGCTAGTGGCAGGGGGCTCGGAAACACCATATATTTT. Amino acid sequence: CSASGRGLGNTIYF.

The sample holds a few counts of this clonotype. The chain joins TRBV10-1 to TRBJ2-1; the match to TRBD2 covers 9 bases. The germline CDR1 and CDR2 sequences are WNHNN and SYGVQD (reference sequence). CDR3 length: 16 amino acids. V was clipped by 3 bases and J by 1 base; unmatched bases: 4. The CDR3 loop is CASSDSLAGSYNEQFF. The DNA of the CDR3 is TGCGCCAGCAGTGACTCCCTAGCGGGGTCCTACAATGAGCAGTTCTTC.

As regards this clonotype: A far larger clone lies a single base away; this is likely a read error. The chain recombines TRBV13 with TRBJ2-1; 8 bases are a match to TRBD2. Per germline, CDR1 PRHDT and CDR2 FYEKMQ (reference sequence). The trim removed 5 bases at V and 10 bases at J, leaving 13 bases unmatched. The CDR3 runs to 15 residues. Written as DNA, the CDR3 is TGTGCCAGCAGCGGTACAGGCGGGGGGACCTACGAGCAGTTCTTC. Translating gives CASSGTGGGTYEQFF.

This clonotype was picked up many times. The rearrangement joins TRBV20-1 to TRBJ2-7, with 11 bases identical to TRBD2. Germline CDR1 is DFQATT and CDR2 is SNEGSKA (reference sequence). The CDR3 is 13 amino acids. J gave up 3 bases and V 6 bases, and 4 bases lay outside the gene matches. The CDR3 region is CSAGLAGFYEQYF. CDR3 coding DNA: TGCAGTGCCGGACTAGCGGGCTTCTACGAGCAGTACTTC.

The chain employs TRBV29-1 and TRBJ1-1, with D perhaps TRBD1 (5 bases). V lost 6 bases, J lost 0 bases, and 11 bases lay in between. CDR3 length equals 13 residues. Germline CDR1 and CDR2: SQVTM and ANQGSEA. The CDR3 region has the DNA TGCAGCGTGGCCTACAGGTTGAACACTGAAGCTTTCTTT. Protein sequence: CSVAYRLNTEAFF. The variable domain in full, with the rest retrieved from reference TRBV29-1 and TRBJ1-1, is SAVISQKPSRDICQRGTSLTIQCQVDSQVTMMFWYRQQPGQSLTLIATANQGSEATYESGFVIDKFPISRPNLTFSTLTVSNMSPEDSSIYLCSVAYRLNTEAFFGQGTRLTVV.

This clonotype was seen repeatedly, ten times or more. The chain couples TRBV20-1 to TRBJ1-2; 8 nucleotides agree with TRBD1. This CDR3 has 15 residues. CDR1 DFQATT and CDR2 SNEGSKA come from the germline V gene (reference sequence). The CDR3 DNA reads as TGCAGCGCCCAGAAGGGACAGGCGGGATCCTATGGCTACACCTTC. Amino acids: CSAQKGQAGSYGYTF.

This chain joins TRBV20-1 and TRBJ2-2; either TRBD1 or TRBD2 may supply D (5 bases each). CDR1 DFQATT and CDR2 SNEGSKA come from the germline V gene (reference sequence). The germline V and J ends were trimmed by 3 bases and 7 bases, with 18 bases remaining between them. This CDR3 comprises 15 residues. CDR3 in amino acids: CSASPGTPSSGELFF. CDR3 coding DNA: TGCAGTGCTAGCCCCGGGACCCCTTCAAGCGGGGAGCTGTTTTTT.

Many counts were recorded for this clonotype. The chain employs TRBV12-3 or TRBV12-4 and TRBJ1-5, with 8 nucleotides matching TRBD1. The CDR3 consists of 16 residues. Germline trimming cut 8 bases from V and 1 base from J; bases unmatched to any gene: 10. Here the CDR3 reads CASGAWGQASNQPQHF. The CDR3 DNA reads as TGTGCCAGCGGAGCCTGGGGACAGGCCAGCAATCAGCCCCAGCATTTT.

This clonotype was detected many times. The rearrangement uses TRBV29-1 and TRBJ1-1, with no clear D. CDR1 is SQVTM and CDR2 is ANQGSEA in the germline V gene. This CDR3 spans 10 amino acids. Trimming shortened V by 4 bases and J by 5 bases, and 5 bases separated the two germline ends. Here the CDR3 reads CSVVGTEAFF. Written as DNA, the CDR3 is TGCAGCGTTGTAGGGACTGAAGCTTTCTTT.

This clonotype showed up many times. The chain joins TRBV20-1 to TRBJ1-2; 9 bases fit TRBD1. CDR1 and CDR2 (germline): DFQATT, SNEGSKA (reference sequence). CDR3 length equals 14 residues. V gave up 1 base and J gave up 5 bases; unmatched junction bases: 5. The CDR3 nucleotides are TGCAGTGCTAGAGCCCCCGGGACAGGGTATGGCTACACCTTC. Its protein is CSARAPGTGYGYTF.

For this clonotype: An end of the junction does not agree with germline; a read error may underlie this. The chain links TRBV7-9 to TRBJ1-5; 7 bases are a match to TRBD1. Germline CDR1 SEHNR, CDR2 FQNEAQ (reference sequence). The CDR3 runs to 13 residues. The CDR3 sequence is CANSQGVDQPQHF. CDR3 DNA: TGTGCCAACAGCCAGGGGGTCGATCAGCCCCAGCATTTT. Full variable domain (remainder filled in from reference TRBV7-9 and TRBJ1-5): DTGVSQNPRHKITKRGQNVTFRCDPISEHNRLYWYRQTLGQGPEFLTYFQNEAQLEKSRLLSDRFSAERPKGSFSTLEIQRTEQGDSAMYLCANSQGVDQPQHFGDGTRLSIL.

V and J are TRBV4-1 and TRBJ1-5; D not certain. This CDR3 is 15 amino acids long. V lost 5 bases to trimming and J lost 6 bases, with 17 bases between them. Germline assignment: CDR1 MGHRA and CDR2 YSYEKL. CDR3 DNA: TGCGCCAGCAGCTCACGGGGTTTATTGCGTCAGCCCCAGCATTTT. Protein sequence: CASSSRGLLRQPQHF.

Concerning this clonotype itself: A read error may explain this, as a much larger clone is one base away. The gene calls are TRBV19 and TRBJ1-1; D perhaps matches TRBD1 (6 bases). The germline V gene encodes CDR1 LNHDA and CDR2 SQIVND (reference sequence). The CDR3 is 16 residues long. The CDR3 here is CASSIVQGIVWTEALF. The DNA of the CDR3 is TGTGCCAGTAGTATAGTCCAGGGGATAGTTTGGACTGAAGCTCTCTTT.

This clonotype was picked up many times. The V and J genes are TRBV24-1 and TRBJ2-1, with 13 bases identical to TRBD2. The CDR3 is made up of 16 amino acids. V dropped 1 base and J dropped 7; count of bases not matched to a gene: 3. From germline, CDR1 is KGHDR and CDR2 SFDVKD. In DNA form, the CDR3 reads TGTGCCACCAGTGATTTTCGGACTAGCGGGAGTAATGAGCAGTTCTTC. Translating it yields CATSDFRTSGSNEQFF.

The chain recombines TRBV6-1 with TRBJ2-2; the D call may be TRBD1 or TRBD2 (5 bases each). In germline, CDR1 is MNHNS, CDR2 SASEGT. V lost 6 bases, J lost 2 bases, and 10 bases lay in between. This CDR3 has 14 amino acids. CDR3 in amino acids: CASRVGTNTGELFF. CDR3 in DNA: TGTGCCAGCAGGGTGGGGACCAACACCGGGGAGCTGTTTTTT.

This clonotype was counted once. This rearrangement joins TRBV2 to TRBJ2-1, with a weak D call TRBD1 (6 bases). The length of the CDR3 is 15 residues. Germline-derived CDR1 and CDR2 are SNHLY and FYNNEI. With 5 bases removed from V and 6 bases from J, the gap between germline ends came to 17 bases. As DNA, the CDR3 is TGTGCCAGCAGTAATAGAAACAGGGATCGCAATGAGCAGTTCTTC. Amino acid sequence: CASSNRNRDRNEQFF.

This clonotype was picked up many times. The CDR3, as DNA: TGTGCCTGGAGTGGGGGTTACAATCAGCCCCAGCATTTT. Amino acid sequence: CAWSGGYNQPQHF. The chain has TRBV30 and TRBJ1-5; D call uncertain. The length of the CDR3 is 13 residues. The V end was cut by 1 base, the J end by 3 bases, with 7 bases between. CDR1 GTSNPN and CDR2 SVGIG come from the germline V gene (reference sequence).

This clonotype was recorded at least ten times. The chain combines TRBV13 with TRBJ1-2; D not resolved. Germline V gives CDR1 PRHDT, CDR2 FYEKMQ (reference sequence). Trimming left V 4 bases short and J 4 bases short, with 16 bases between. The CDR3 is made up of 15 amino acids. For the CDR3, the DNA is TGTGCCAGCAGCTCGCCAATCAGGAGGACCTATGGCTACACCTTC. Translation gives CASSSPIRRTYGYTF.

The rearrangement uses TRBV20-1 and TRBJ2-2, with 7 bases aligning to TRBD1. Germline V lookup: CDR1 DFQATT, CDR2 SNEGSKA (reference sequence). Losses at the gene ends were 4 bases for V and 3 bases for J; bases not matched to a gene: 8. The CDR3 spans 15 residues. The CDR3 nucleotides are TGCAGTGCTAATGAAGGGACAGTGGACACCGGGGAGCTGTTTTTT. It yields the protein CSANEGTVDTGELFF.

This clonotype showed up just once. Relative to the germline gene, one junction end is altered; a read error may explain this. The rearrangement uses TRBV28 and TRBJ2-3, with D possibly TRBD1 on 7 matching bases. The germline gives CDR1 MDHEN, CDR2 SYDVKM. This CDR3 has 15 residues. Written as DNA, the CDR3 is TGTACCAGCAGTTCTCCAGGGGGAGGCACAGACACGCAGTATTTT. It translates to CTSSSPGGGTDTQYF. The whole variable domain, remainder taken from reference TRBV28 and TRBJ2-3, is DVKVTQSSRYLVKRTGEKVFLECVQDMDHENMFWYRQDPGLGLRLIYFSYDVKMKEKGDIPEGYSVSREKKERFSLILESASTNQTSMYLCTSSSPGGGTDTQYFGPGTRLTVL.

This clonotype occurred many times. This chain joins TRBV3-1 and TRBJ1-1; no firm D call. V was clipped by 4 bases and J by 8 bases, with 23 bases between them. The CDR3 consists of 16 residues. Germline V gives CDR1 LGHDT, CDR2 YNNKEL (reference sequence). CDR3 in DNA: TGTGCCAGCAGCCCTACCCGAGAGGCTCAGGAACAAGAAGCTTTCTTT. It encodes CASSPTREAQEQEAFF. Using reference TRBV3-1 and TRBJ1-1 for the parts outside the CDR3, the full variable domain is DTAVSQTPKYLVTQMGNDKSIKCEQNLGHDTMYWYKQDSKKFLKIMFSYNNKELIINETVPNRFSPKSPDKAHLNLHINSLELGDSAVYFCASSPTREAQEQEAFFGQGTRLTVV.

Ten or more counts support this clonotype. The chain has TRBV27 and TRBJ2-3, with 14 positions matching TRBD2. This CDR3 region has 17 residues. The germline gives CDR1 MNHEY, CDR2 SMNVEV (reference sequence). The junction had 9 bases not matched to a gene; V was cut back by 5 bases and J by 5 bases. The DNA for the CDR3 is TGTGCCAGCAGTATCGGGACTAGCGGGAGTAGGGTAGATACGCAGTATTTT. Residues: CASSIGTSGSRVDTQYF.

This chain links TRBV5-1 with TRBJ1-1; 8 bases are a match to TRBD1. CDR1 and CDR2 (germline): SGHRS, YFSETQ. The CDR3 sequence is 15 residues long. With V trimmed by 10 bases and J by 4 bases, 15 bases remained unmatched. CDR3 amino acids: CASKSARTGTTEAFF. The CDR3 nucleotides read TGCGCCTCGAAATCGGCGAGGACAGGGACCACTGAAGCTTTCTTT.

This clonotype was seen many times. V gene TRBV13 combines with J gene TRBJ2-3; TRBD1 is a possible D gene (5 bases). V lost 3 bases and J 10 bases, leaving 17 bases between the germline ends. The germline CDR1 and CDR2 sequences are PRHDT and FYEKMQ (reference sequence). The CDR3 is 14 residues long. CDR3 sequence reads: CASSLGLPDHSQYF. In DNA, the CDR3 is TGTGCCAGCAGCTTGGGGCTCCCCGATCATTCGCAGTATTTT.